The 21 T cell receptor beta chains presented below share a single source sample, sequenced in a study of regulatory T cells in long-lasting Graves disease (dated by TCRdb to 2020 to 2022). The library was made by multiplex PCR. TCRdb lists the instrument as Illumina HiSeq 4000. CDR3 regions were amplified by Arm-PCR with iRepertoire HTBI primers to construct TCR beta libraries. TCRdb passed the public sequencing reads through fastp at Q25 and MiXCR, retaining productive beta sequences. Entries that share a CDR3 protein sequence are merged under the most common genes and DNA. The sample contains over 400,000 distinct CDR3 sequences, around 13% of them found a single time. Roughly 15% of the sample belongs to the ten largest clones. The time point label of this sample denotes: newly diagnosed GD, antithyroid drugs for less than 3 months. RNA was extracted from PBMCs in TRIzol for both TCR sequencing and RNA sequencing.

The same specimen was also included in a second study, on T cells in Graves' hyperthyroidism and ophthalmopathy.

Sequencing used peripheral blood mononuclear cells (PBMCs), obtained at new diagnosis, from a patient treated with antithyroid drugs. These receptors originate from a woman aged 45 to 65 with Graves disease. Donor details come from another sample of the same person, matched by shared clones.

This clonotype was observed a handful of times. CDR3 region: CASSLFREHEQYF. The CDR3, as DNA: TGTGCCAGCAGCTTATTTCGGGAACACGAGCAGTACTTC. The rearrangement uses TRBV7-9 and TRBJ2-7, with D tentatively TRBD2 (5 bases). CDR1 is SEHNR and CDR2 is FQNEAQ in the germline V gene (reference sequence). V lost 2 bases and J lost 5, with 10 bases in between. The CDR3 consists of 13 residues.

The chain has TRBV25-1 and TRBJ2-1; no reliable D call. The V gene's germline CDR1 is MGHDK and CDR2 SYGVNS. The CDR3 has 17 amino acids. Trimming pared 3 bases from V and 1 base from J, leaving 16 bases between. The CDR3: CASSDPRRASSYNEQFF. In nucleotides, the CDR3 is TGTGCCAGCAGTGACCCACGCCGGGCTTCTTCCTACAATGAGCAGTTCTTC.

This clonotype was seen many times. The chain couples TRBV20-1 to TRBJ2-5; 10 bases are a match to TRBD2. This CDR3 comprises 16 residues. The V segment lost 5 bases and the J segment 4 bases; nucleotides outside the gene matches: 13. CDR1 and CDR2 from the germline V gene are DFQATT and SNEGSKA (reference sequence). This CDR3 reads CSASAAGASGRETQYF. CDR3 sequence (DNA): TGCAGTGCTTCGGCGGCGGGGGCTAGCGGGAGAGAGACCCAGTACTTC.

This clonotype appeared a few times. The chain carries TRBV10-2 and TRBJ1-3; tentative D call: TRBD1 (5 bases). The germline V and J ends were trimmed by 8 bases and 0 bases, with 14 bases remaining between them. The CDR3 spans 15 residues. Germline V CDR1 and CDR2: WSHSY, SAAADI. The CDR3 region is CASVQDESSGNTIYF. The CDR3, as DNA: TGCGCCAGCGTACAGGATGAATCCTCTGGAAACACCATATATTTT.

This clonotype was observed many times. The rearrangement uses TRBV11-2 and TRBJ1-5; tentative D call: TRBD1 (5 bases). Looked up from germline, CDR1 is SGHAT and CDR2 is FQNNGV. Deletions cut 5 bases from V and 7 bases from J, with 12 bases between. CDR3 length: 13 amino acids. In DNA form, the CDR3 reads TGTGCCAGCAGCGGGGGTCCGGGCCAGCCCCAGCATTTT. It encodes CASSGGPGQPQHF.

In its sample, this clonotype was seen many times. V gene TRBV7-2 combines with J gene TRBJ1-1, with 7 positions matching TRBD1. The CDR3 is 15 amino acids. Germline loops: CDR1 SGHTA, CDR2 FQGNSA. Trimming at V came to 5 bases and at J to 1 base, leaving 7 bases not matched to a gene. As DNA, the CDR3 is TGTGCCAGCAGCAGGGGGGACAGACAGAACACTGAAGCTTTCTTT. This sequence encodes CASSRGDRQNTEAFF.

This chain connects TRBV19 to TRBJ2-7; D ambiguous. V dropped 4 bases and J dropped 2 bases, with 9 bases sitting between them. From germline, CDR1 is LNHDA and CDR2 SQIVND (reference sequence). The CDR3 covers 13 residues. DNA for the CDR3: TGTGCCAGTAGTAAGGACCCTCCCTACGAGCAGTACTTC. Residues: CASSKDPPYEQYF.

This clonotype has a handful of counts. The rearrangement uses TRBV30 and TRBJ1-1, with 8 bases lining up with TRBD1. The germline CDR1 and CDR2 sequences are GTSNPN and SVGIG (reference sequence). Trimming at V came to 2 bases and at J to 4 bases, leaving 6 bases not matched to a gene. This CDR3 has 14 residues. Written as DNA, the CDR3 is TGTGCCTGGAGTCCTGGAACAGGGGGCACTGAAGCTTTCTTT. Translating gives CAWSPGTGGTEAFF. The whole variable domain, remainder taken from reference TRBV30 and TRBJ1-1, is SQTIHQWPATLVQPVGSPLSLECTVEGTSNPNLYWYRQAAGRGLQLLFYSVGIGQISSEVPQNLSASRPQDRQFILSSKKLLLSDSGFYLCAWSPGTGGTEAFFGQGTRLTVV.

This clonotype has just a few counts. Given the absence of the conserved phenylalanine or tryptophan at the CDR3 end, a read error is likely. J is TRBJ1-2 and V is TRBV6-1, with TRBD1 as a possible D gene (5 bases). Germline CDR1 and CDR2: MNHNS and SASEGT. This CDR3 comprises 15 residues. Trimming took 6 bases from V and 2 from J, leaving 16 bases between them. CDR3 nucleotide sequence: TGTGCCAGCAGACCAAAGGTGGGACCAAACTATGGCTACACCGTC. It encodes CASRPKVGPNYGYTV.

This clonotype was counted a few times. The genes are TRBV19 and TRBJ2-7; possible D gene TRBD1, 5 bases. Between the trimmed V and J ends, which lost 7 bases and 5 bases, there was a span of 9 bases. There are 11 residues in the CDR3. Germline V lookup: CDR1 LNHDA, CDR2 SQIVND (reference sequence). The CDR3 is CASKRGHEQYF. The CDR3 DNA reads as TGTGCCAGTAAAAGGGGCCACGAGCAGTACTTC. Drawing the rest from reference TRBV19 and TRBJ2-7, the complete variable domain is DGGITQSPKYLFRKEGQNVTLSCEQNLNHDAMYWYRQDPGQGLRLIYYSQIVNDFQKGDIAEGYSVSREKKESFPLTVTSAQKNPTAFYLCASKRGHEQYFGPGTRLTVT.

The rearrangement links TRBV5-1 to TRBJ2-2; 7 nucleotides align to TRBD2. The ends lost 4 bases at V and 5 bases at J; junction bases unmatched: 11. The CDR3 consists of 16 residues. In germline, CDR1 is SGHRS, CDR2 YFSETQ. DNA of the CDR3: TGCGCCAGCAGCGAGGTCCCGGGGGAGGGGACCGGGGAGCTGTTTTTT. It codes for CASSEVPGEGTGELFF.

There are many counts of this clonotype. This chain joins TRBV6-9 and TRBJ2-7; D remains unclear. The germline V gene has CDR1 MNHGY and CDR2 SVAAGI. The length of the CDR3 is 15 residues. Trimming stripped 3 bases from V and 5 bases from J, with 17 bases between. The CDR3 DNA sequence: TGTGCCAGCAGTTACGAGGCAGCTCCCAGGAACGAGCAGTACTTC. Translation: CASSYEAAPRNEQYF.

The chain uses TRBV4-2 and TRBJ2-2; the match to TRBD2 covers 10 bases. This CDR3 region has 18 residues. Germline V gives CDR1 LGHNA, CDR2 YNFKEQ. Germline trimming cut 0 bases from V and 1 base from J; bases unmatched to any gene: 5. This CDR3 reads CASSQEGLANLNTGELFF. In nucleotides, the CDR3 is TGTGCCAGCAGCCAAGAGGGACTAGCGAACCTGAACACCGGGGAGCTGTTTTTT.

The table lists this clonotype with many counts. This rearrangement joins TRBV29-1 to TRBJ1-4, with TRBD1 matching over 9 bases. The junction had 6 bases not matched to a gene; V was cut back by 3 bases and J by 4 bases. CDR3 length: 15 residues. Germline CDR1 reads SQVTM; CDR2 reads ANQGSEA. The CDR3 DNA reads TGCAGCGTTGAGCGGACAGGGGAGGGTAATGAAAAACTGTTTTTT. It is translated as CSVERTGEGNEKLFF.

This clonotype was observed a handful of times. The rearrangement links TRBV5-4 to TRBJ2-1; tentative D call: TRBD2 (5 bases). CDR1 and CDR2 (germline): SGHNT, YYREEE (reference sequence). CDR3 length: 16 residues. V lost 6 bases, J lost 8 bases, and 24 bases lay in between. Here the CDR3 reads CASTPAGRASFHEQFF. The CDR3 coding sequence is TGTGCCAGCACCCCCGCCGGTAGGGCTAGCTTCCATGAGCAGTTCTTC.

This clonotype has just a few counts. The V gene is TRBV19, the J gene TRBJ1-1; TRBD1 matches at 7 bases. Per the germline V gene, CDR1 is LNHDA and CDR2 is SQIVND (reference sequence). J gave up 2 bases and V 4 bases, and 7 bases lay outside the gene matches. There are 15 residues in the CDR3. The chain's CDR3 is CASSTLQGKNTEAFF. CDR3 nucleotide sequence: TGTGCCAGTAGTACTTTACAGGGGAAAAACACTGAAGCTTTCTTT.

As to this clonotype: Germline and junction disagree at one end, which may indicate a read error. This chain connects TRBV3-1 to TRBJ1-1; 7 nucleotides line up with TRBD1. The germline gives CDR1 LGHDT, CDR2 YNNKEL (reference sequence). This CDR3 spans 17 amino acids. This chain's CDR3 is CVSSPRTGGIGTTEAFF. The CDR3 nucleotides read TGTGTCAGCAGCCCCCGGACAGGTGGTATCGGAACCACTGAAGCTTTCTTT. Full variable domain (outside the CDR3, taken from reference TRBV3-1 and TRBJ1-1): DTAVSQTPKYLVTQMGNDKSIKCEQNLGHDTMYWYKQDSKKFLKIMFSYNNKELIINETVPNRFSPKSPDKAHLNLHINSLELGDSAVYFCVSSPRTGGIGTTEAFFGQGTRLTVV.

This clonotype occurred a few times. This chain links TRBV20-1 with TRBJ1-2, with 8 bases lining up with TRBD1. There are 18 residues in the CDR3. The V and J ends lost 3 bases and 0 bases, in that order; junction bases with no gene match: 15. CDR1 is DFQATT, CDR2 SNEGSKA, per germline (reference sequence). The CDR3 here is CSARFRRDRRPPNYGYTF. In nucleotides, the CDR3 is TGCAGTGCTAGGTTCCGCCGGGACAGGAGGCCTCCTAACTATGGCTACACCTTC.

The table lists this clonotype with a few counts. V is TRBV18 and J is TRBJ1-3; D is perhaps TRBD1 (5 bases). V lost 0 bases and J lost 1, with 16 bases in between. The germline gives CDR1 KGHSH, CDR2 LQKENI. The CDR3 loop spans 18 amino acids. This chain's CDR3 is CASSPPGVPRSSGNTIYF. The CDR3 nucleotides are TGTGCCAGCTCACCACCGGGGGTCCCCCGGAGTTCTGGAAACACCATATATTTT.

In its sample, this clonotype was seen a few times. V gene TRBV5-1 combines with J gene TRBJ1-2, with a possible D match to TRBD1 (5 bases). CDR1 is SGHRS and CDR2 is YFSETQ in the germline V gene. Trimming removed 0 bases at V and 6 bases at J, with 12 bases between. The CDR3 loop spans 14 amino acids. DNA for the CDR3: TGCGCCAGCAGCTTGGACGGGACGGTTAATGGCTACACCTTC. This encodes CASSLDGTVNGYTF.

This chain uses TRBV6-1 with TRBJ1-1; 7 bases are a match to TRBD1. Germline CDR1 MNHNS, CDR2 SASEGT. V was clipped by 5 bases and J by 7 bases; unmatched bases: 10. The CDR3 is 14 amino acids. CDR3 protein: CASSPTGQKNEAFF. The CDR3 coding sequence is TGTGCCAGCAGTCCTACGGGACAGAAAAATGAAGCTTTCTTT.